A selection of T cell receptor beta chains follows, all from one sample in a study of blood T cell repertoires in COVID-19. Only in-frame clones appear in the TCRdb table, and some are missing; sequencing was by immunoSEQ multiplex PCR. The table has about 310,000 clones, 80% to 90% seen once; the top ten hold 1%. Sequenced: peripheral blood. The source of these receptors is a middle-aged man with active or convalescent COVID-19. CDR3s leave out the opening cysteine and the closing phenylalanine or tryptophan. The D gene is left open where the match is weak.

j_gene: TRBJ1-5
d_gene: NA
v_gene: TRBV6-1
len: 12
CDR3aa: ASSEAGNNQPQH

j_gene: TRBJ2-3
d_gene: NA
v_gene: TRBV5-8
len: 10
CDR3aa: ASTYRVDTQY

j_gene: TRBJ1-1
d_gene: TRBD1
v_gene: TRBV4-2
len: 14
CDR3aa: ASSQGGVGGYTEAF

j_gene: TRBJ1-2
d_gene: NA
v_gene: TRBV18
len: 14
CDR3aa: ASSPTQGSFKNGYT

j_gene: TRBJ1-2
d_gene: TRBD1
v_gene: TRBV2
len: 15
CDR3aa: ASSDGTGGAYLDGYT

j_gene: TRBJ2-2
d_gene: NA
v_gene: TRBV5-6
len: 12
CDR3aa: ASSLVVTGGELF

j_gene: TRBJ1-1
d_gene: TRBD1
v_gene: TRBV2
len: 12
CDR3aa: ASSWTGGNTEAF

j_gene: TRBJ2-1
d_gene: TRBD2
v_gene: TRBV28
len: 12
CDR3aa: ASKLSGGAGEQF

j_gene: TRBJ1-4
d_gene: TRBD1
v_gene: TRBV28
len: 12
CDR3aa: ATSGRQGRRKLF

j_gene: TRBJ1-5
d_gene: NA
v_gene: TRBV19
len: 12
CDR3aa: ASSIDSSGAPQH

j_gene: TRBJ2-6
d_gene: NA
v_gene: TRBV7-2
len: 15
CDR3aa: ASSRRGGASGANVLT

j_gene: TRBJ2-1
d_gene: NA
v_gene: TRBV12-2
len: 15
CDR3aa: ASRLEGLAGGHIEQF

j_gene: TRBJ2-1
d_gene: TRBD2
v_gene: TRBV5-4
len: 14
CDR3aa: ASSLSGGGINNEQF

j_gene: TRBJ1-1
d_gene: NA
v_gene: TRBV2
len: 11
CDR3aa: ASNLGRNTEAF

j_gene: TRBJ2-2
d_gene: TRBD2
v_gene: TRBV2
len: 15
CDR3aa: ASSFMGGPSNTGELF

j_gene: TRBJ1-3
d_gene: NA
v_gene: TRBV18
len: 13
CDR3aa: ASSPPQGGRNTIY

j_gene: TRBJ2-3
d_gene: NA
v_gene: TRBV2
len: 17
CDR3aa: ASSGIIGRRGSSTDTQY

j_gene: TRBJ2-1
d_gene: NA
v_gene: TRBV5-1
len: 11
CDR3aa: ASSLAVNNEQF

j_gene: TRBJ2-3
d_gene: TRBD1
v_gene: TRBV7-9
len: 12
CDR3aa: ASSFGTAITLGY

j_gene: TRBJ2-5
d_gene: TRBD1
v_gene: TRBV6-5
len: 13
CDR3aa: ASRAPGTGAETQY

j_gene: TRBJ1-6
d_gene: TRBD1
v_gene: TRBV28
len: 12
CDR3aa: ASSSTGDNSPLH

j_gene: TRBJ1-3
d_gene: TRBD1
v_gene: TRBV4-1
len: 14
CDR3aa: ASSLQTGGTGNTIY

j_gene: TRBJ2-1
d_gene: TRBD2
v_gene: TRBV7-8
len: 14
CDR3aa: ASSAQAGGNYNEQF

j_gene: TRBJ2-7
d_gene: NA
v_gene: TRBV3-1/TRBV3-2
len: 14
CDR3aa: ASSRLPSGTSYEQY

j_gene: TRBJ2-1
d_gene: NA
v_gene: TRBV28
len: 14
CDR3aa: ASSLYGANLVNEQF

j_gene: TRBJ1-5
d_gene: NA
v_gene: TRBV2
len: 11
CDR3aa: ASREAVNQPQH

j_gene: TRBJ2-2
d_gene: NA
v_gene: TRBV19
len: 12
CDR3aa: ASRGGTSGGELF

j_gene: TRBJ1-4
d_gene: TRBD1
v_gene: TRBV5-4
len: 12
CDR3aa: ASSLTGANEKLF

j_gene: TRBJ1-2
d_gene: NA
v_gene: TRBV19
len: 11
CDR3aa: ASSATLRDGYT

j_gene: TRBJ2-3
d_gene: NA
v_gene: TRBV2
len: 13
CDR3aa: ASSMWATLTDTQY

j_gene: TRBJ1-1
d_gene: TRBD1
v_gene: TRBV19
len: 15
CDR3aa: ASTPLDREVRSTEAF

j_gene: TRBJ1-5
d_gene: NA
v_gene: TRBV28
len: 14
CDR3aa: ASRPGGAPGGQPQH

j_gene: TRBJ1-5
d_gene: NA
v_gene: TRBV19
len: 15
CDR3aa: ASSIGGGRDSNQPQH